The clone carrying this T cell receptor beta chain has more than one count but fewer than ten. This sequence may be a read error, since a much larger clone differs from it by one base. Germline V gene data show CDR1 as SSHAT and CDR2 as FNYEAQ (reference sequence). This CDR3 spans 13 amino acids. The sample is drawn from a study of Graves' ophthalmopathy and Graves' hyperthyroidism. Amplified TCR beta CDR3 regions were obtained using RNA transcripts as template. First-round RT-PCR with HTBI primers preceded a second-round multiplex PCR. TCRdb analysed the multiplex PCR reads with MiXCR anew, one entry per CDR3 protein. The profile shows 500,000 to 800,000 distinct CDR3 sequences, over 40% of them singletons.

V is TRBV7-7 and J is TRBJ2-5; D remains unclear. Sequenced input: peripheral blood. This clonotype originated in an adult man with Graves' ophthalmopathy. The CDR3 reads CASRDQNQEAQYF. CDR3 bases: TGTGCTAGCAGAGACCAAAACCAAGAGGCCCAGTACTTC. The whole variable domain, filled in from reference TRBV7-7 and TRBJ2-5, reads GAGVSQSPRYKVTKRGQDVTLRCDPISSHATLYWYQQALGQGPEFLTYFNYEAQPDKSGLPSDRFSAERPEGSISTLTIQRTEQRDSAMYRCASRDQNQEAQYFGPGTRLLVL.